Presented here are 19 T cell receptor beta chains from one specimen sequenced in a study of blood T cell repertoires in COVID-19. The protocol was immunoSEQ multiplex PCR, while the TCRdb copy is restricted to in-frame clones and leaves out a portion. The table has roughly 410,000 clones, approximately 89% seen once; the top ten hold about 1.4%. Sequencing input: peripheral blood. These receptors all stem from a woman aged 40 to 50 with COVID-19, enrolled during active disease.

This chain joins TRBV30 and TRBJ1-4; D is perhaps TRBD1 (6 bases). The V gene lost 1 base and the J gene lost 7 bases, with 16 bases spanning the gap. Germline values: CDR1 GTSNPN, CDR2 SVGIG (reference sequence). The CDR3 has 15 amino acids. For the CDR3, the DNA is TGTGCCTGGAGTGCCTCAACAGGGTACGGTGAAAAACTGTTTTTT. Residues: CAWSASTGYGEKLFF. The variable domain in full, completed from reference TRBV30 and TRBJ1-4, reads SQTIHQWPATLVQPVGSPLSLECTVEGTSNPNLYWYRQAAGRGLQLLFYSVGIGQISSEVPQNLSASRPQDRQFILSSKKLLLSDSGFYLCAWSASTGYGEKLFFGSGTQLSVL.

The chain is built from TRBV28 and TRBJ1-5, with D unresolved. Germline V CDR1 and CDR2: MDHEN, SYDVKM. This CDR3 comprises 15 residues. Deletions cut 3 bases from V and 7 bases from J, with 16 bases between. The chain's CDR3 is CASSFVGPSGQPQHF. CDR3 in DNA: TGTGCCAGCAGTTTCGTTGGGCCTTCAGGCCAGCCCCAGCATTTT.

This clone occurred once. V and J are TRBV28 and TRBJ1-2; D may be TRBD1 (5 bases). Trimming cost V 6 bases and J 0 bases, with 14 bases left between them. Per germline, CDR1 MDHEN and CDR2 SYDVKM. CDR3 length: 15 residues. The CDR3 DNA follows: TGTGCCAGCAGGCCAGTGGAGGGGTCTAACTATGGCTACACCTTC. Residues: CASRPVEGSNYGYTF.

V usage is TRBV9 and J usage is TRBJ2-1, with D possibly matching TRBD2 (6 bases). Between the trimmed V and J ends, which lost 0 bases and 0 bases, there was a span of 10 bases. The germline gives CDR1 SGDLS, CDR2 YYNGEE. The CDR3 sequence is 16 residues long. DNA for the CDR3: TGTGCCAGCAGCGTAGTCGGTAGCGGCTCCTACAATGAGCAGTTCTTC. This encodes CASSVVGSGSYNEQFF.

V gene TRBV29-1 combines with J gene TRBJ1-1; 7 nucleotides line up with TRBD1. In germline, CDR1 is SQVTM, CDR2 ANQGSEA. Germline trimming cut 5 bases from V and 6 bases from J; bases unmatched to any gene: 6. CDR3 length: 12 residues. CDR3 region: CSVQQGRAEAFF. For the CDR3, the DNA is TGCAGCGTTCAACAGGGGAGAGCTGAAGCTTTCTTT.

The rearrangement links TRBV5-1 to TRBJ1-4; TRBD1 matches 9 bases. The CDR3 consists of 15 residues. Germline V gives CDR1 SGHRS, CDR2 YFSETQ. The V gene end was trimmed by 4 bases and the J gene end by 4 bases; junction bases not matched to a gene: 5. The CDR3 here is CASSLQTGGNEKLFF. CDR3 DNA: TGCGCCAGCAGCCTTCAGACAGGGGGTAATGAAAAACTGTTTTTT.

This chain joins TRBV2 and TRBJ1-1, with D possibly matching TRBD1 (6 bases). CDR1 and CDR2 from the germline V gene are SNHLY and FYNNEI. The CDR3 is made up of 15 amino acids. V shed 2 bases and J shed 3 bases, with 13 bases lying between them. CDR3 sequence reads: CASSEMGHPDTEAFF. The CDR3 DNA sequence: TGTGCCAGCAGTGAAATGGGACACCCGGACACTGAAGCTTTCTTT.

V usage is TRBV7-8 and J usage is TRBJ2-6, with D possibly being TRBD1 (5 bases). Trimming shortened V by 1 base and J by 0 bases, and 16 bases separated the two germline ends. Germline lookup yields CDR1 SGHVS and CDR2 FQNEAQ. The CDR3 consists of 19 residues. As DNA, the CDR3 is TGTGCCAGCAGCTTAGTCCAGACAGTCTCATCCTCTGGGGCCAACGTCCTGACTTTC. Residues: CASSLVQTVSSSGANVLTF.

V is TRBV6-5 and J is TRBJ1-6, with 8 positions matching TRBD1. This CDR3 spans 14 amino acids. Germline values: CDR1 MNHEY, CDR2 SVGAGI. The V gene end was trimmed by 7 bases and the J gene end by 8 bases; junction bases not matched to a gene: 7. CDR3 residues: CASKRTGKYSPLHF. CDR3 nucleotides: TGTGCCAGCAAAAGGACAGGGAAGTATTCACCCCTCCACTTT.

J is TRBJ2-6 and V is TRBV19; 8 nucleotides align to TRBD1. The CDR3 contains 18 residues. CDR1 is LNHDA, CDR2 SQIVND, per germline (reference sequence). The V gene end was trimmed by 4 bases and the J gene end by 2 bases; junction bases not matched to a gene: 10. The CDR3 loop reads CASSRTGNNVPGANVLTF. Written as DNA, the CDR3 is TGTGCCAGTAGTAGGACAGGGAATAACGTTCCTGGGGCCAACGTCCTGACTTTC.

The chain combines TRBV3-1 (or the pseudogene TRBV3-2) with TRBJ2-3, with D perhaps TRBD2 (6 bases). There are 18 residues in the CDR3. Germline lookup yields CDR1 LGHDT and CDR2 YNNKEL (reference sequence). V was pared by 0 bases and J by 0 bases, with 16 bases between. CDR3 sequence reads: CASSQDARLALSTDTQYF. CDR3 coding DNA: TGTGCCAGCAGCCAAGACGCCCGCCTAGCGCTTAGCACAGATACGCAGTATTTT.

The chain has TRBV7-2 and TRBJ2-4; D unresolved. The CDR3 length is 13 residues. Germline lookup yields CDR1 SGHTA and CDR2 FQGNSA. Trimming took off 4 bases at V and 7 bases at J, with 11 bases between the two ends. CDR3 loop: CASSSLVRNIQYF. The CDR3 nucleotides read TGTGCCAGCAGCTCACTCGTCAGGAACATTCAGTACTTC.

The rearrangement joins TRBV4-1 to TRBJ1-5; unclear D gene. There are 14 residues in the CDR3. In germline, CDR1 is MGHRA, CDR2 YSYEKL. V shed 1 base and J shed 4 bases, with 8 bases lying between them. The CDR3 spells CASSQGQINQPQHF. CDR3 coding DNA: TGCGCCAGCAGCCAAGGGCAGATAAATCAGCCCCAGCATTTT.

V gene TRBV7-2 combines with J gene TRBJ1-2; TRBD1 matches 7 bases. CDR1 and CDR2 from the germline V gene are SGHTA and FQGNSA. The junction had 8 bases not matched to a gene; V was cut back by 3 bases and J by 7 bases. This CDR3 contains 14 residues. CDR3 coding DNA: TGTGCCAGCAGCTTTAAAACAGGGGACAGTGGCTACACCTTC. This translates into CASSFKTGDSGYTF.

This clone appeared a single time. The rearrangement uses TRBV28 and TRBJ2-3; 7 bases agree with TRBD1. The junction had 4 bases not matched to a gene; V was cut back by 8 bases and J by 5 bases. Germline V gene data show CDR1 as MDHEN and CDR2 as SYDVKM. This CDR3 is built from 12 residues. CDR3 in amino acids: CASGTGVDTQYF. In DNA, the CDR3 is TGTGCCAGCGGTACAGGGGTAGATACGCAGTATTTT.

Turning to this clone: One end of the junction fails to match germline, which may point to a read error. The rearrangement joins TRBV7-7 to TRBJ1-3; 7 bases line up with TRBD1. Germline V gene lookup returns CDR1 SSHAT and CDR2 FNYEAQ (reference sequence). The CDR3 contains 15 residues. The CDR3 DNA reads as TGTGCTAGCAGCCCCTTGACAGGGTCTGGAAACACCATATATTTT. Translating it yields CASSPLTGSGNTIYF.

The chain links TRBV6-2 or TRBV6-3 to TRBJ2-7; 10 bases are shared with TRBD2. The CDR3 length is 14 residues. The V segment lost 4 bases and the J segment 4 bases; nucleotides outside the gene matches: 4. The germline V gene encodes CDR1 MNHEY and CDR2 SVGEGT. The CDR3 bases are TGTGCCAGCAGTTCGCTAGCGGGAGCGTACGAGCAGTACTTC. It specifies CASSSLAGAYEQYF.

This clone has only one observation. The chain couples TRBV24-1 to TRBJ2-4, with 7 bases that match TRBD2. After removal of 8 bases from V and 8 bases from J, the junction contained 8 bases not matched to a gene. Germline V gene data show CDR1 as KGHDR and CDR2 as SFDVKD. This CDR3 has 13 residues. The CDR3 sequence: CATIRGGQDIQYF. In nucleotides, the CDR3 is TGTGCCACCATCCGGGGAGGGCAGGACATTCAGTACTTC.

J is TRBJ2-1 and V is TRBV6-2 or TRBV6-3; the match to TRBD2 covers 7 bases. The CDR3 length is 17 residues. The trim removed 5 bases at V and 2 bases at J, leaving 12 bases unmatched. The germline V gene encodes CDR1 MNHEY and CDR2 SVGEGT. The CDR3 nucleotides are TGTGCCAGCAGTCTATGGGGACTACACTTTACCTACAATGAGCAGTTCTTC. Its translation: CASSLWGLHFTYNEQFF.